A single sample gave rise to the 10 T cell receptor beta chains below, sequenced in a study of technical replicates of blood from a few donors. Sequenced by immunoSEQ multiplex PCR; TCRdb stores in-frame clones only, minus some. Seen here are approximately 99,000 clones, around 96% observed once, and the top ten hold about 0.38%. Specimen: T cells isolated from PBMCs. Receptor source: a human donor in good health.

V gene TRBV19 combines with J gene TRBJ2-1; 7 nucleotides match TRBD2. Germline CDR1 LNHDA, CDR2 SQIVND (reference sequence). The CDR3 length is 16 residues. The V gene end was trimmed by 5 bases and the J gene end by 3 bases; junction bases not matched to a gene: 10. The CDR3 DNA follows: TGTGCCAGTAGTGTGTCGGCGGGAGTCGTCTACAATGAGCAGTTCTTC. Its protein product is CASSVSAGVVYNEQFF.

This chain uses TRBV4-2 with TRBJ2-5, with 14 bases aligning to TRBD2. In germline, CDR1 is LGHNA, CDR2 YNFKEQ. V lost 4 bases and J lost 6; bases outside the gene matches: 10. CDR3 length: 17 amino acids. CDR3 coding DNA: TGTGCCAGCAGCCTTAGACTAGCGGGAGGGCCTATAAAGACCCAGTACTTC. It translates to CASSLRLAGGPIKTQYF.

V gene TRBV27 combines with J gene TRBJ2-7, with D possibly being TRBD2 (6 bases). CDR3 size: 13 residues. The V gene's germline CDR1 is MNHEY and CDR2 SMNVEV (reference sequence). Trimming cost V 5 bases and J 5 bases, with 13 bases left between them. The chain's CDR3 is CASSPTSTHEQYF. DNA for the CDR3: TGTGCCAGCAGTCCAACTAGCACCCACGAGCAGTACTTC.

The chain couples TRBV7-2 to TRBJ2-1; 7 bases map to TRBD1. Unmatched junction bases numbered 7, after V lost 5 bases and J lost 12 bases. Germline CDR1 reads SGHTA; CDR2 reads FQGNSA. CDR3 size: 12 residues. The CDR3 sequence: CASSPGQIGQFF. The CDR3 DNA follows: TGTGCCAGCAGCCCGGGACAGATCGGGCAGTTCTTC. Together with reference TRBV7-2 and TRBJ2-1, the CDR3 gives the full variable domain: GAGVSQSPSNKVTEKGKDVELRCDPISGHTALYWYRQSLGQGLEFLIYFQGNSAPDKSGLPSDRFSAERTGGSVSTLTIQRTQQEDSAVYLCASSPGQIGQFFGPGTRLTVL.

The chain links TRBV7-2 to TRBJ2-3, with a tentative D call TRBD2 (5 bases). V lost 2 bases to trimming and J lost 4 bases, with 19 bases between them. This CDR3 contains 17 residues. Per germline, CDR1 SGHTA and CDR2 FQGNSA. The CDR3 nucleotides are TGTGCCAGCAGCTTAACTCTGCCAGCGGCCGGGGCAGATACGCAGTATTTT. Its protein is CASSLTLPAAGADTQYF.

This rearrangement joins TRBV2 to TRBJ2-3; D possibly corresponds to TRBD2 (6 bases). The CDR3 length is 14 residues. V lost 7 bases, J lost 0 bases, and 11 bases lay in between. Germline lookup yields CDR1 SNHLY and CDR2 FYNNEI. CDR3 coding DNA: TGTGCCAGCACTGGGACTTCTAGCACAGATACGCAGTATTTT. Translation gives CASTGTSSTDTQYF.

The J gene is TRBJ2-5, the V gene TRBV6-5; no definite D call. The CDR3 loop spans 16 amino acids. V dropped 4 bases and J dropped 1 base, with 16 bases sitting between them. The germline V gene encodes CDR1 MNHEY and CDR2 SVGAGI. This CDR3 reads CASSFSMARSQETQYF. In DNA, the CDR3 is TGTGCCAGCAGTTTTTCGATGGCGCGGTCCCAAGAGACCCAGTACTTC.

This CDR3 reads CASSRLAGEGYNEQFF. DNA for the CDR3: TGTGCCAGCAGTCGACTAGCGGGAGAGGGTTACAATGAGCAGTTCTTC. V usage is TRBV27 and J usage is TRBJ2-1, with 12 bases that match TRBD2. The CDR3 has 16 residues. The V and J ends lost 5 bases and 4 bases, in that order; junction bases with no gene match: 6. The germline V gene has CDR1 MNHEY and CDR2 SMNVEV (reference sequence).

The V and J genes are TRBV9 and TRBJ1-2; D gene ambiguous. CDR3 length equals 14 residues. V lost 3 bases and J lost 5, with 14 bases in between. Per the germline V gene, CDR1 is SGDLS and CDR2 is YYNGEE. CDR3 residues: CASSAGDREYGYTF. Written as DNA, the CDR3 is TGTGCCAGCAGCGCCGGGGATAGGGAGTATGGCTACACCTTC.

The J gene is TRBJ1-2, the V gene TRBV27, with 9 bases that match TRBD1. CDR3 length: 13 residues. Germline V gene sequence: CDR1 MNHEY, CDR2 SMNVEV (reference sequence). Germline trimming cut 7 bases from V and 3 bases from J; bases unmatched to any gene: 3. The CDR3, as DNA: TGTGCCAGCATTGGGGACAGGGACTATGGCTACACCTTC. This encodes CASIGDRDYGYTF.